The 18 T cell receptor beta chains reported below all come from one sample, sequenced in a study of blood T cell repertoires in COVID-19. The assay was immunoSEQ multiplex PCR, and TCRdb's table has in-frame clones only and misses some. The sample holds about 110,000 clones, roughly 84% seen once. The specimen was peripheral blood. The receptors were sampled from a woman between 45 and 60 years old with acute or convalescent COVID-19.

This chain joins TRBV19 and TRBJ1-5; D ambiguous. Trimming shortened V by 4 bases and J by 1 base, and 8 bases separated the two germline ends. Germline CDR1 reads LNHDA; CDR2 reads SQIVND (reference sequence). This CDR3 has 14 residues. In DNA form, the CDR3 reads TGTGCCAGTAGTAAGTCCGGGAGCAATCAGCCCCAGCATTTT. Residues: CASSKSGSNQPQHF.

The chain recombines TRBV30 with TRBJ1-1, with D uncertain. This CDR3 region has 13 residues. The germline gives CDR1 GTSNPN, CDR2 SVGIG (reference sequence). V was cut by 4 bases and J by 1 base, with 10 bases left in between. Here the CDR3 DNA reads TGTGCCTGGACCGCTGGCTCGAACACTGAAGCTTTCTTT. Amino acid sequence: CAWTAGSNTEAFF.

This chain joins TRBV25-1 and TRBJ1-1, with a weak D call TRBD1 (6 bases). This CDR3 comprises 16 residues. Germline V lookup: CDR1 MGHDK, CDR2 SYGVNS. Trimming removed 4 bases at V and 7 bases at J, with 22 bases between. In DNA form, the CDR3 reads TGTGCCAGCAGTGGTGTGAAGGGGACATCTCTGAGTGAAGCTTTCTTT. Its protein product is CASSGVKGTSLSEAFF. Full variable domain (remainder filled in from reference TRBV25-1 and TRBJ1-1): EADIYQTPRYLVIGTGKKITLECSQTMGHDKMYWYQQDPGMELHLIHYSYGVNSTEKGDLSSESTVSRIRTEHFPLTLESARPSHTSQYLCASSGVKGTSLSEAFFGQGTRLTVV.

The rearrangement joins TRBV11-2 to TRBJ2-7, with D possibly TRBD1 on 6 matching bases. The CDR3 loop spans 14 amino acids. The ends were cut back, 1 base at V and 9 bases at J, with 16 bases in the middle. Germline V gene lookup returns CDR1 SGHAT and CDR2 FQNNGV. Written as DNA, the CDR3 is TGTGCCAGCAGCTTAGCCCAAGGGGGACCTAGGCAGTACTTC. As protein: CASSLAQGGPRQYF.

V usage is TRBV19 and J usage is TRBJ2-1; D unclear. Trimming shortened V by 5 bases and J by 5 bases, and 10 bases separated the two germline ends. The CDR3 is made up of 13 amino acids. Germline-derived CDR1 and CDR2 are LNHDA and SQIVND (reference sequence). CDR3 sequence reads: CASSLLRDNEQFF. In DNA form, the CDR3 reads TGTGCCAGTAGTTTGCTCCGGGACAATGAGCAGTTCTTC.

The chain links TRBV11-3 to TRBJ2-2; D remains unclear. Germline V gene data show CDR1 as SGHNT and CDR2 as YENEEA. CDR3 length: 15 amino acids. The germline V and J ends were trimmed by 2 bases and 5 bases, with 12 bases remaining between them. CDR3: CASSLLGPITGELFF. CDR3 nucleotide sequence: TGTGCCAGCAGCTTACTTGGGCCAATAACCGGGGAGCTGTTTTTT.

The J gene is TRBJ2-3, the V gene TRBV5-1; D may be TRBD2 (5 bases). CDR1 is SGHRS and CDR2 is YFSETQ in the germline V gene. The length of the CDR3 is 15 residues. The V gene lost 1 base and the J gene lost 2 bases, with 11 bases spanning the gap. The CDR3 DNA sequence: TGCGCCAGCAGCTTGATGAGGGCAGACACAGATACGCAGTATTTT. Translating it yields CASSLMRADTDTQYF.

This clone came up once. The CDR3 sequence is CASTRAGNYGYTF. The DNA for the CDR3 is TGTGCCAGCACGCGAGCAGGGAACTATGGCTACACCTTC. V is TRBV2 and J is TRBJ1-2; a possible D gene is TRBD1 (5 bases). CDR1 is SNHLY and CDR2 is FYNNEI in the germline V gene. Trimming removed 7 bases from V and 2 bases from J, with 11 bases in between. The CDR3 length is 13 residues.

This chain joins TRBV5-6 and TRBJ1-2, with 7 bases fitting TRBD1. The CDR3 is 13 residues long. Per the germline V gene, CDR1 is SGHDT and CDR2 is YYEEEE. V shed 4 bases and J 5 bases; nucleotides not matched to a gene: 5. In DNA form, the CDR3 reads TGTGCCAGCAGCCGCGGGACAGCATATGGCTACACCTTC. It is translated as CASSRGTAYGYTF.

The gene calls are TRBV12-3 or TRBV12-4 and TRBJ2-6; D is possibly TRBD2 (5 bases). Deletions cut 7 bases from V and 10 bases from J, with 14 bases between. This CDR3 comprises 13 residues. The CDR3 DNA sequence: TGTGCCAGCAAAGACCGACTAAAGAACGTCCTGACTTTC. As protein: CASKDRLKNVLTF.

The V and J genes are TRBV5-6 and TRBJ1-2; D may be TRBD1 (5 bases). V was clipped by 4 bases and J by 3 bases, with 19 bases between them. This CDR3 has 16 residues. Per the germline V gene, CDR1 is SGHDT and CDR2 is YYEEEE. CDR3 residues: CASSRPAAGIDYGYTF. CDR3 DNA: TGTGCCAGCAGCCGCCCCGCGGCAGGGATTGACTATGGCTACACCTTC.

This chain connects TRBV15 to TRBJ2-3; TRBD2 matches 10 bases. CDR1 and CDR2 from the germline V gene are LNHNV and YYDKDF (reference sequence). The CDR3 contains 18 residues. V trimming: 0 bases; J trimming: 5 bases; junction bases outside the gene matches: 11. CDR3 bases: TGTGCCACCAGCAGAGATCTCCCTAGCGGGGGTGCCGAAGATACGCAGTATTTT. It is translated as CATSRDLPSGGAEDTQYF.

This chain uses TRBV5-1 with TRBJ1-1, with TRBD1 as a possible D gene (5 bases). Germline V lookup: CDR1 SGHRS, CDR2 YFSETQ. The CDR3 runs 14 residues. V lost 4 bases and J 3 bases, leaving 13 bases between the germline ends. CDR3 region: CASSDTGGDTEAFF. In nucleotides, the CDR3 is TGCGCCAGCAGCGACACAGGAGGGGACACTGAAGCTTTCTTT.

The chain links TRBV5-6 to TRBJ1-1; no reliable D call. The germline V gene encodes CDR1 SGHDT and CDR2 YYEEEE. CDR3 length equals 12 residues. The germline V and J ends were trimmed by 2 bases and 7 bases, with 9 bases remaining between them. The CDR3 DNA reads TGTGCCAGCAGCTTTAGTCCGGGTGAAGCTTTCTTT. Translating gives CASSFSPGEAFF.

In its sample, this clone was seen once. The chain carries TRBV6-5 and TRBJ1-2; D unclear. Looked up from germline, CDR1 is MNHEY and CDR2 is SVGAGI. Trimming stripped 8 bases from V and 7 bases from J, with 14 bases between. This CDR3 is 12 amino acids long. This chain's CDR3 is CASSTRWAGYTF. The CDR3 DNA reads as TGTGCCAGCTCCACCCGGTGGGCTGGCTACACCTTC.

The genes are TRBV5-1 and TRBJ1-2; weak D call: TRBD1 (5 bases). V was cut by 2 bases and J by 8 bases, with 16 bases left in between. The CDR3 runs to 14 residues. Germline CDR1 and CDR2: SGHRS and YFSETQ. This chain's CDR3 is CASSFQGVGEGYTF. The CDR3 DNA reads as TGCGCCAGCAGCTTCCAAGGGGTCGGCGAAGGCTACACCTTC.

CDR3 sequence (DNA): TGTGCCAGCAGTTATTCCGGGGGGGGCTCCTACGAGCAGTACTTC. It yields the protein CASSYSGGGSYEQYF. The rearrangement joins TRBV6-5 to TRBJ2-7, with 8 bases aligning to TRBD2. The germline gives CDR1 MNHEY, CDR2 SVGAGI. J gave up 0 bases and V 3 bases, and 4 bases lay outside the gene matches. CDR3 length: 15 residues.

The chain recombines TRBV11-1 with TRBJ1-1, with TRBD1 matching 7 bases. After removal of 5 bases from V and 1 base from J, the junction contained 1 base not matched to a gene. Per germline, CDR1 SGHAT and CDR2 FQDESV (reference sequence). The CDR3 length is 13 residues. In DNA form, the CDR3 reads TGTGCCAGCAGCCGGACAGGGAACACTGAAGCTTTCTTT. Translation: CASSRTGNTEAFF.